This TCR beta chain was identified during a study of cytomegalovirus exposure and HLA in healthy donors. Whole-study results and caveats: HLA-A and HLA-B allele assignments for most subjects were reportedly predicted accurately using TCR beta sequences. Later work associated 16,951 TCR beta sequences with HLA alleles at 0.05 false discovery rate.

On this clone: The antigen remains unidentified.

The PCR was carried out with 60 Vbeta primers and 13 Jbeta primers. Profiled with immunoSEQ multiplex PCR; TCRdb holds only in-frame clones, not every one. The data hold about 150,000 clones, with less than 90% observed a single time. Sequencing was carried out using PBMCs. The sequence derives from a man between 35 and 55 years old in good health and CMV-seronegative.

The CDR3 loop reads CASSVGVAGTDTQYF. CDR3 sequence (DNA): TGTGCCAGCAGCGTAGGGGTAGCGGGAACAGATACGCAGTATTTT. The J gene is TRBJ2-3, the V gene TRBV9, with 8 positions matching TRBD2. Germline CDR1 SGDLS, CDR2 YYNGEE. V lost 0 bases, J lost 3 bases, and 3 bases stayed unmatched. This CDR3 is 15 amino acids long.